These T cell receptor beta chains were read from a single sample in a study of blood T cell repertoires in COVID-19. Sequenced by immunoSEQ multiplex PCR; TCRdb stores in-frame clones only, minus some. The data contain over 150,000 clones, 85% of them singletons. Input material: peripheral blood. The receptors stem from a man in his forties with acute or convalescent COVID-19. CDR3s include the opening cysteine and the closing phenylalanine or tryptophan. Each record gives: CDR3 length, D gene, clone size, J gene, V gene, CDR3 protein, CDR3 DNA. D genes are given only for firm matches. Clone size, where shown, is once, few, many, or a class for clones that have expanded.

>15|TRBD2|once|TRBJ2-4|TRBV12-5
CASGVWGGAKNIQYF
TGTGCTAGTGGTGTCTGGGGGGGAGCCAAAAACATTCAGTACTTC
>15|TRBD1|.|TRBJ2-1|TRBV11-2
CASSPDRGSYNEQFF
TGTGCCAGCAGCCCGGACAGGGGGTCCTACAATGAGCAGTTCTTC
>15|TRBD2|.|TRBJ2-3|TRBV5-4
CASSRGGGSTDTQYF
TGTGCCAGCAGCCGGGGGGGCGGTAGCACAGATACGCAGTATTTT
>14|TRBD1|.|TRBJ1-4|TRBV19
CASRNRGPREKLFF
TGTGCCAGTCGTAACAGGGGGCCGAGAGAAAAACTGTTTTTT
>16|TRBD2|.|TRBJ2-1|TRBV5-6
CASSLATSGGLAEQFF
TGTGCCAGCAGCTTGGCGACTAGCGGGGGGCTGGCTGAGCAGTTCTTC
>14|TRBD1|.|TRBJ2-7|TRBV6-2/TRBV6-3
CASSWDRLSYEQYF
TGTGCCAGCAGCTGGGACAGACTCTCCTACGAGCAGTACTTC
>14|TRBD1|.|TRBJ2-1|TRBV5-4
CASSPNPGGNEQFF
TGTGCCAGCAGCCCCAATCCAGGGGGCAATGAGCAGTTCTTC
>14|TRBD1|.|TRBJ1-2|TRBV19
CASSPDRDQNGYTF
TGTGCCAGTAGTCCTGACAGGGATCAAAATGGCTACACCTTC
>14|TRBD1|.|TRBJ1-1|TRBV18
CASSRGQRNTEAFF
TGTGCCAGCTCACGGGGACAGCGGAACACTGAAGCTTTCTTT
>16|TRBD2|.|TRBJ2-1|TRBV5-4
CASSSPGLAGDNEQFF
TGTGCCAGCAGCTCGCCGGGACTAGCGGGGGACAATGAGCAGTTCTTC
>14|.|.|TRBJ1-5|TRBV5-4
CASSLNGEAQPQHF
TGTGCCAGCAGCTTGAACGGTGAGGCTCAGCCCCAGCATTTT
>13|.|.|TRBJ1-2|TRBV28
CASSSPGTYGYTF
TGTGCCAGCAGTTCGCCAGGAACCTATGGCTACACCTTC
>14|.|once|TRBJ2-7|TRBV6-5
CASKRPGAPYEQYF
TGTGCCAGCAAAAGACCAGGGGCCCCCTACGAGCAGTACTTC
>17|TRBD1|.|TRBJ1-1|TRBV18
CASSPGTGSTWNTEAFF
TGTGCCAGCTCACCAGGGACAGGGAGTACCTGGAACACTGAAGCTTTCTTT
>10|.|.|TRBJ2-1|TRBV20-1
CSARGSEQFF
TGCAGTGCGAGGGGGAGCGAGCAGTTCTTC
>16|TRBD1|.|TRBJ2-1|TRBV6-2/TRBV6-3
CASSFNPGQGDNEQFF
TGTGCCAGCAGCTTCAACCCGGGACAGGGGGACAATGAGCAGTTCTTC
>14|.|.|TRBJ2-7|TRBV25-1
CASSEAGRPYEQYF
TGTGCCAGCAGTGAAGCAGGCCGGCCTTACGAGCAGTACTTC